This TCR beta chain was retrieved from a study of blood T cell repertoires in COVID-19. At the level of the study: T cells, B-cell-depleted T cells, or PBMCs provided the cDNA or gDNA that served as material.

Generated by immunoSEQ multiplex PCR, the TCRdb table keeps only in-frame clones and is missing some. This sample has 230,000 or so clones; 85% to 90% occur once, and the top ten carry 4.6%. The specimen sequenced was peripheral blood. This TCR derives from a woman aged 35 to 49 who had recovered from COVID-19.

This chain's CDR3 is CASSFWEGGEAFF. CDR3 sequence (DNA): TGTGCCAGCAGTTTCTGGGAGGGGGGTGAAGCTTTCTTT. The chain links TRBV12-3 or TRBV12-4 to TRBJ1-1; D might be TRBD1 (6 bases). CDR3 length equals 13 residues. Deletions cut 3 bases from V and 7 bases from J, with 12 bases between.